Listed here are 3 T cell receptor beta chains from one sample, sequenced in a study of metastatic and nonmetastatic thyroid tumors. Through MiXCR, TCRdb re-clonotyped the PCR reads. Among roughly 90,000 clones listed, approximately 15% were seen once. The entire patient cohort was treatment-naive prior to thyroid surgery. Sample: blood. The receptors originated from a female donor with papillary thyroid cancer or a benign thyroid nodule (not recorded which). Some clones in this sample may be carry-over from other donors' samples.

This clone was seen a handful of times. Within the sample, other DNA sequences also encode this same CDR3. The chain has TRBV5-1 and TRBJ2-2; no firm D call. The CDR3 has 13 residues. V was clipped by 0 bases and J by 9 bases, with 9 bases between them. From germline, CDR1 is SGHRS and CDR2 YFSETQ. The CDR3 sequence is CASSLVWARELFF. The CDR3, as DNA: TGCGCCAGCAGCTTGGTGTGGGCCAGGGAGCTGTTTTTT.

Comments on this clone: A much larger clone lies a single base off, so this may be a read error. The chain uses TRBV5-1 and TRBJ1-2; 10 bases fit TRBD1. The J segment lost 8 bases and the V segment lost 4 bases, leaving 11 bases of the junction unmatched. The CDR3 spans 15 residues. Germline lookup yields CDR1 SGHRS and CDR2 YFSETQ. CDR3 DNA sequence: TGCGCCAGCAGCATGGACCCCGGGACAGGGGTAGGCTACACCTTC. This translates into CASSMDPGTGVGYTF.

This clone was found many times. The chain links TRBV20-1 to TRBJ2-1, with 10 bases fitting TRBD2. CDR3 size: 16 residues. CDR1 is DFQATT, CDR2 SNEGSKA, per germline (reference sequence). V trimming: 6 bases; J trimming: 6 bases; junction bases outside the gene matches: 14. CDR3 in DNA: TGCAGTGCCACCCCACTGAAGCGGGGGGGCCTCAATGAGCAGTTCTTC. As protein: CSATPLKRGGLNEQFF.